A selection of T cell receptor beta chains follows, all from one sample in a study of cytotoxic CD8 clonotypes in ibrutinib-treated CLL. Sequencing used immunoSEQ multiplex PCR; TCRdb keeps in-frame clones, though not all of them. Here the sample spans hundreds of thousands of clones, over 55% being singletons. Here the sequenced sample was PBMCs, taken after 36 months of ibrutinib treatment. These receptors were collected from a human donor with chronic lymphocytic leukemia. Each CDR3 is given with its conserved first and last residue. The D gene is left open where the match is weak. Expanded clones get a size class; other rows say once, few or many, or leave the size out.

D gene,V gene,clone size,J gene,CDR3 length,CDR3 DNA,CDR3 protein
-,TRBV19,-,TRBJ1-4,14,TGTGCCAGTTCTGGAAATCGACGTGGCGAAAAACTGTTTTTT,CASSGNRRGEKLFF
TRBD2,TRBV9,-,TRBJ2-3,16,TGTGCCAGCAGCGTAGGGACTAGCGGGAAGGCAGATACGCAGTATTTT,CASSVGTSGKADTQYF
TRBD1,TRBV5-6,once,TRBJ1-2,16,TGTGCCAGCAGCTTGGGAGGACAGGGAGCTAACTATGGCTACACCTTC,CASSLGGQGANYGYTF
-,TRBV5-1,-,TRBJ2-7,11,TGCGCCAGCAGCCCCGGCCTGGAGCAGTACTTC,CASSPGLEQYF
-,TRBV6-5,once,TRBJ1-2,15,TGTGCCAGCAGTTACTCGGGCCGCACCTACTATGGCTACACCTTC,CASSYSGRTYYGYTF
-,TRBV2,-,TRBJ1-5,14,TGTGCCAGCAGGTCCTGGGGAGGCAATCAGCCCCAGCATTTT,CASRSWGGNQPQHF
-,TRBV29-1,-,TRBJ1-2,15,TGCAGCGTCCTCGATTGGGTCCTAGCTAACTATGGCTACACCTTC,CSVLDWVLANYGYTF
-,TRBV7-9,-,TRBJ2-1,16,TGTGCCAGCAGCTCCATCCTGTGGGGGGACAACAATGAGCAGTTCTTC,CASSSILWGDNNEQFF
-,TRBV5-1,few,TRBJ1-1,15,TGCGCCAGCAGGGCCTTGTGGGCGGGGAACACTGAAGCTTTCTTT,CASRALWAGNTEAFF
-,TRBV29-1,few,TRBJ1-2,12,TGCAGCGCGGGACGACAGCCAGGGGGCTACACCTTC,CSAGRQPGGYTF
-,TRBV29-1,-,TRBJ1-2,14,TGCAGCGTTGAACCAGCGGGGGAAGCTTATGGCTACACCTTC,CSVEPAGEAYGYTF
-,TRBV9,-,TRBJ2-5,21,TGTGCCAGCAGCGTAGTGTCGGCAGGTAGCGGTAGGGGCAACGAACAAGAGACCCAGTACTTC,CASSVVSAGSGRGNEQETQYF
-,TRBV15,-,TRBJ2-4,15,TGTGCCACCAGCAGAGTAGGGGCCTCCAAAAACATTCAGTACTTC,CATSRVGASKNIQYF
-,TRBV6-1,-,TRBJ2-7,13,TGTGCCAGCAGTGCCACCTACGATCTCGAGCAGTACTTC,CASSATYDLEQYF
-,TRBV29-1,-,TRBJ1-3,12,TGCAGCGTGCCGGGCATTGGAAACACCATATATTTT,CSVPGIGNTIYF
-,TRBV20-1,-,TRBJ1-2,10,TGCAGTGCTCTCCAGGGGGGCTACACCTTC,CSALQGGYTF
-,TRBV2,-,TRBJ2-5,14,TGTGCCAGCAGAGAAGCGCCCAAACAAGAGACCCAGTACTTC,CASREAPKQETQYF
-,TRBV6-5,-,TRBJ2-1,13,TGTGCCAGCAGTTTAACAGGGTACAATGAGCAGTTCTTC,CASSLTGYNEQFF
-,TRBV27,-,TRBJ1-2,13,TGTGCCAGCAGTTTAAACAGTAACTATGGCTACACCTTC,CASSLNSNYGYTF
TRBD2,TRBV4-1,-,TRBJ2-2,19,TGCGCCAGCAGCCTACTACTAAAAGGGCGGGGGTCGAACACCGGGGAGCTGTTTTTT,CASSLLLKGRGSNTGELFF
-,TRBV27,-,TRBJ1-2,12,TGTGCCAGCAAGGGGGAGAGCGATGGCTACACCTTC,CASKGESDGYTF
-,TRBV7-9,-,TRBJ2-3,18,TGTGCCAGCAGCCGACGCATAGGGGGGAAGGACTCCACAGATACGCAGTATTTT,CASSRRIGGKDSTDTQYF
-,TRBV29-1,-,TRBJ2-7,12,TGCAGCGTGGGCCCAGGTCTCGACGAGCAGTACTTC,CSVGPGLDEQYF
TRBD1,TRBV27,-,TRBJ1-2,14,TGTGCCAGCAGTTTATCGTCCAGGGGGCCTGGCTACACCTTC,CASSLSSRGPGYTF
TRBD1,TRBV19,few,TRBJ2-1,16,TGTGCCAGTAGTATAGGTACAGGGGACCCTTTCGATGAGCAGTTCTTC,CASSIGTGDPFDEQFF
-,TRBV7-9,-,TRBJ2-3,17,TGTGCCAGCAGCTTAGCGTTGTCTAACTCTGAAACAGATACGCAGTATTTT,CASSLALSNSETDTQYF
-,TRBV19,-,TRBJ2-7,14,TGTGCCAGTAAACGAGGAAGTGGGGAAAGGGGGCAGTACTTC,CASKRGSGERGQYF
TRBD2,TRBV19,-,TRBJ2-1,14,TGTGCCAGTAGGCGTAGCGGGAGGGGACTTGAGCAGTTCTTC,CASRRSGRGLEQFF
-,TRBV13,-,TRBJ2-2,12,TGTGCCAGCAGCTTATGGGCCGGGGAGCTGTTTTTT,CASSLWAGELFF
-,TRBV5-4,-,TRBJ2-3,13,TGTGCCAGCAGCACCGGGAGCACAGATACGCAGTATTTT,CASSTGSTDTQYF
-,TRBV5-6,-,TRBJ1-5,12,TGTGCCAGCAGCGCACAGGGTCAGCCCCAGCATTTT,CASSAQGQPQHF
TRBD2,TRBV7-2,-,TRBJ2-7,15,TGTGCCAGCAGCTTATGGGCTAGCGGGAACTACGAGCAGTACTTC,CASSLWASGNYEQYF
-,TRBV2,few,TRBJ2-3,12,TGTGCCAGCAGTCTGTTCACAGATACGCAGTATTTT,CASSLFTDTQYF